What follows describes a single T cell receptor (beta chain). The target antigen is unknown. The sample originates from a study of cytomegalovirus exposure and HLA in healthy donors. Across the study: About 84% of 398 genotyped donors fell in the Caucasian-associated ancestry cluster. Findings of the study overall: The investigators catalogued 160 or so TCR beta chains as cytomegalovirus-associated. The classifier reportedly diagnosed cytomegalovirus status with high sensitivity and specificity.

The study ran its PCR with 60 Vbeta and 13 Jbeta primers. Assay: immunoSEQ multiplex PCR; the TCRdb copy retains only in-frame clones and omits some. The repertoire includes 80,000 to 130,000 clones, 65% to 80% of them detected once, and 4% sits in the top ten. Samples came from healthy bone marrow donors. Germline loops: CDR1 SGHRS, CDR2 YFSETQ. Trimming took 0 bases from V and 4 from J; bases not matched to a gene: 13. This CDR3 has 18 amino acids. This clonotype was sampled from a woman in her forties or fifties in good health and CMV-seropositive. The material sequenced was PBMCs. The chain recombines TRBV5-1 with TRBJ1-3; 7 bases line up with TRBD1. CDR3 in DNA: TGCGCCAGCAGCTTGGTCACAGGGGTCCTCTCTTCAGGAAACACCATATATTTT. Its protein product is CASSLVTGVLSSGNTIYF.